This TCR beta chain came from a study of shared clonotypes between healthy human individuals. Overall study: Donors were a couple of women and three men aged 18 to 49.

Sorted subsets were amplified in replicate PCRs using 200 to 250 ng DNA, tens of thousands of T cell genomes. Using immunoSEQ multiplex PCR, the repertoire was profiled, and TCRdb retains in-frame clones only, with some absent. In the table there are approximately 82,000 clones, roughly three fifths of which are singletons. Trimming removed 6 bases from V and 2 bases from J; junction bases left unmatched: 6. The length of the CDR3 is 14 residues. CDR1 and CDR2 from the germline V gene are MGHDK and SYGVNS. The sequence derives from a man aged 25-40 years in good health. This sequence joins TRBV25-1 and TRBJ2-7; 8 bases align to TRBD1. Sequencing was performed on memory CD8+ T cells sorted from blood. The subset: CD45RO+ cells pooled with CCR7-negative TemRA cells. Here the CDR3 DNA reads TGTGCCAGCAGAACGGGACAGGCCCCCTACGAGCAGTACTTC. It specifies CASRTGQAPYEQYF.